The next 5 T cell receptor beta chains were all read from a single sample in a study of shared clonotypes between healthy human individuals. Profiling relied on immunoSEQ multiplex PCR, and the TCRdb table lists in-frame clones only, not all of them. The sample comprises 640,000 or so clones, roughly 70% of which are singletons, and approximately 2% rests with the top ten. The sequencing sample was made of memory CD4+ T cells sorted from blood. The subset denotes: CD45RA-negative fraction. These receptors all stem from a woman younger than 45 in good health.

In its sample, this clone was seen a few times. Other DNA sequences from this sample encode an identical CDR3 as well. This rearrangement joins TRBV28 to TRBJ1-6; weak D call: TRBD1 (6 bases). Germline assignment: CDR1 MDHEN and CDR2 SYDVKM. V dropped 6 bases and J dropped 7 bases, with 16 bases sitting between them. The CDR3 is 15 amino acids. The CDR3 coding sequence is TGTGCCAGCAGACTCCCACAGGGTAACAATTCACCCCTCCACTTT. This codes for CASRLPQGNNSPLHF.

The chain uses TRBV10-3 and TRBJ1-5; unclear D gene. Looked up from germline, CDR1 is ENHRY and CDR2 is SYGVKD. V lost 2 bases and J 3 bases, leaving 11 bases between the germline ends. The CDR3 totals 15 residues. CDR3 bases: TGTGCCATCAGTGAGAGCCAGATGAACAATCAGCCCCAGCATTTT. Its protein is CAISESQMNNQPQHF.

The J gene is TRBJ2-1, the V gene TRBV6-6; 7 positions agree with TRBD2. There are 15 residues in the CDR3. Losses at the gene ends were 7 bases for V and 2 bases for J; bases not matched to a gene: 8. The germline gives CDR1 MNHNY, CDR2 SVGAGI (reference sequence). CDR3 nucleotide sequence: TGTGCCAGCACCTACATACGGGGGGCCTACAATGAGCAGTTCTTC. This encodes CASTYIRGAYNEQFF.

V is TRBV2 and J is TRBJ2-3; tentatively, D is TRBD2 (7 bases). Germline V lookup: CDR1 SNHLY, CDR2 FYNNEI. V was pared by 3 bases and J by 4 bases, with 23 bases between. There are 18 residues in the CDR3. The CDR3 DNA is TGTGCCAGCAGTGACCAACTGGGGGGCGGGAGTGGCTCAGATACGCAGTATTTT. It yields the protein CASSDQLGGGSGSDTQYF.

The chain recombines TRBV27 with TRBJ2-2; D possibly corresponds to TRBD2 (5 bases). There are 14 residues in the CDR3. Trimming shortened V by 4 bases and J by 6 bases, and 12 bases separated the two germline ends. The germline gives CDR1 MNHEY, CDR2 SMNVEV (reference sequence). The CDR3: CASSYMRASGELFF. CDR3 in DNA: TGTGCCAGCAGTTATATGAGGGCGTCCGGGGAGCTGTTTTTT.